Listed here is a single T cell receptor beta chain. Its antigen remains unknown. Sequencing of TCR beta covered CD8+ and CD4+ T cells obtained from blood. This sample was taken from a study of CD8 T cells in Susac syndrome. The trim removed 4 bases at V and 6 bases at J, leaving 11 bases unmatched. Germline V gives CDR1 SGHRS, CDR2 YFSETQ. The CDR3 contains 17 residues. cDNA came from approximately 0.5 to 1 ug RNA primed by random hexamers. TCRdb reanalysed the immunoSEQ multiplex PCR reads using MiXCR and keeps one entry per CDR3 protein. Among around 220,000 distinct CDR3 sequences listed, approximately 90% were seen once. Study-wide points: It was acknowledged in the study that its TCR sequencing and HLA analysis involved a relatively small number of individuals.

Material for sequencing was CD8+ T cells from PBMCs. The clonotype originates from a human donor with multiple sclerosis. V is TRBV5-1 and J is TRBJ2-3; 13 bases match TRBD2. The CDR3 here is CASSVGLAGVVADTQYF. Here the CDR3 DNA reads TGCGCCAGCAGCGTCGGACTAGCGGGAGTAGTCGCGGATACGCAGTATTTT. Combining the CDR3 with reference TRBV5-1 and TRBJ2-3 gives the whole variable domain KAGVTQTPRYLIKTRGQQVTLSCSPISGHRSVSWYQQTPGQGLQFLFEYFSETQRNKGNFPGRFSGRQFSNSRSEMNVSTLELGDSALYLCASSVGLAGVVADTQYFGPGTRLTVL.